The 29 T cell receptor beta chains given below trace back to one sample, sequenced in a study of human T cells and chemical hapten exposure. TCRdb independently ran MiXCR on the RACE reads; one entry per CDR3 protein. The table lists 40,000 or so distinct CDR3 sequences, more than 3% of them singletons. The time point was: patch test 1, 2 weeks after DPC sensitization. Documented treatment: therapeutic diphenylcyclopropenone sensitization with weekly scalp DPC. Extraction yielded total RNA from whole blood (unfractionated). Sequencing was performed on whole blood, taken in connection with sensitization to the hapten diphenylcyclopropenone (DPC). These receptors were obtained from a man between 45 and 60 years old with alopecia areata. Some clones in this sample may be carry-over from other donors' samples.

This clonotype was seen repeatedly, ten times or more. The rearrangement joins TRBV19 to TRBJ2-7, with 9 bases aligning to TRBD2. The CDR3 spans 15 residues. V lost 3 bases and J lost 2; bases outside the gene matches: 5. From germline, CDR1 is LNHDA and CDR2 SQIVND (reference sequence). DNA of the CDR3: TGTGCCAGTAGTATCGGACTAGCGAGTACCTACGAGCAGTACTTC. Residues: CASSIGLASTYEQYF.

There are many counts of this clonotype. The V gene is TRBV29-1, the J gene TRBJ2-3; D possibly corresponds to TRBD2 (6 bases). Trimming removed 0 bases at V and 14 bases at J, with 24 bases between. Germline V gives CDR1 SQVTM, CDR2 ANQGSEA. CDR3 length: 15 residues. CDR3 sequence reads: CSVEDPNGGVRRGYF. The CDR3, as DNA: TGCAGCGTTGAAGATCCAAATGGCGGGGTAAGGCGAGGGTATTTT.

Points on this clonotype: A much bigger clone sits one base away, suggesting this may be a read error. V usage is TRBV5-5 and J usage is TRBJ2-3; 8 bases are a match to TRBD2. The germline V gene encodes CDR1 SGHKS and CDR2 YYEKEE (reference sequence). The CDR3 covers 15 residues. Unmatched junction bases numbered 8, after V lost 2 bases and J lost 6 bases. CDR3 sequence reads: CASSLAGEHWDTQYF. The CDR3 DNA is TGTGCCAGCAGCTTAGCGGGAGAGCATTGGGATACGCAGTATTTT. Complete variable domain (other parts from reference TRBV5-5 and TRBJ2-3): DAGVTQSPTHLIKTRGQQVTLRCSPISGHKSVSWYQQVLGQGPQFIFQYYEKEERGRGNFPDRFSARQFPNYSSELNVNALLLGDSALYLCASSLAGEHWDTQYFGPGTRLTVL.

This clonotype occurred many times. The J gene is TRBJ1-5, the V gene TRBV12-3 or TRBV12-4; D is perhaps TRBD1 (5 bases). This CDR3 has 13 amino acids. The V end lost 1 base, the J end lost 8 bases, and 9 bases lay between the germline ends. The DNA for the CDR3 is TGTGCCAGCAGTTTAGAGGGGCAAGAGCCCCAGCATTTT. Translating gives CASSLEGQEPQHF.

This clonotype was seen ten or more times. This chain connects TRBV5-1 to TRBJ2-1; 9 bases line up with TRBD1. V lost 5 bases and J lost 0; bases outside the gene matches: 3. This CDR3 comprises 15 residues. Germline V gives CDR1 SGHRS, CDR2 YFSETQ. DNA for the CDR3: TGCGCCAGCAGTGGACAGGGGAGCTCCTACAATGAGCAGTTCTTC. Translation: CASSGQGSSYNEQFF.

There are many counts of this clonotype. This chain links TRBV28 with TRBJ2-7, with TRBD2 identical over 9 bases. The V and J ends lost 5 bases and 2 bases, in that order; junction bases with no gene match: 7. The germline V gene has CDR1 MDHEN and CDR2 SYDVKM. This CDR3 is 15 amino acids long. This chain's CDR3 is CASSPRLAEAYEQYF. CDR3 DNA sequence: TGTGCCAGCAGTCCCCGACTAGCGGAAGCCTACGAGCAGTACTTC.

This clonotype was observed at least ten times. The chain carries TRBV5-1 and TRBJ2-5, with 15 bases matching TRBD2. Germline lookup yields CDR1 SGHRS and CDR2 YFSETQ. J was trimmed by 3 bases and V by 4 bases; bases with no gene match: 1. The CDR3 length is 15 residues. The CDR3: CASSRTSGREETQYF. The CDR3 nucleotides read TGCGCCAGCAGCCGGACTAGCGGGAGGGAAGAGACCCAGTACTTC.

This clonotype was found many times. The rearrangement links TRBV30 to TRBJ1-5, with unresolved D. Trimming left V 0 bases short and J 1 base short, with 4 bases between. This CDR3 region has 13 residues. CDR1 is GTSNPN and CDR2 is SVGIG in the germline V gene (reference sequence). The CDR3 protein is CAWSVGSNQPQHF. CDR3 sequence (DNA): TGTGCCTGGAGTGTAGGAAGCAATCAGCCCCAGCATTTT.

This clonotype was picked up many times. The gene calls are TRBV3-1 and TRBJ1-1; D remains ambiguous. Germline lookup yields CDR1 LGHDT and CDR2 YNNKEL (reference sequence). With 4 bases removed from V and 5 bases from J, the gap between germline ends came to 14 bases. The CDR3 totals 14 residues. The CDR3 bases are TGTGCCAGCAGCCCCTCACAACTGGGGACTGAAGCTTTCTTT. This encodes CASSPSQLGTEAFF.

The V and J genes are TRBV10-3 and TRBJ2-1, with D unresolved. CDR1 ENHRY and CDR2 SYGVKD come from the germline V gene. The CDR3 extends over 13 amino acids. Trimming pared 3 bases from V and 7 bases from J, leaving 10 bases between. CDR3 sequence (DNA): TGTGCCATCAGTGAAAAATCCGGGAATGAGCAGTTCTTC. It encodes CAISEKSGNEQFF.

This clonotype was recorded at least ten times. V usage is TRBV12-3 or TRBV12-4 and J usage is TRBJ1-1; D might be TRBD1 (5 bases). This CDR3 has 14 amino acids. V gave up 4 bases and J gave up 3 bases, with 12 bases separating them. CDR3 residues: CASSSQGGDTEAFF. CDR3 DNA: TGTGCCAGCAGTTCCCAGGGAGGGGACACTGAAGCTTTCTTT.

This clonotype was counted at least ten times. This CDR3 reads CATSDSGQGGPDTQYF. The DNA for the CDR3 is TGTGCCACCAGTGATTCCGGACAGGGAGGACCAGATACGCAGTATTTT. The chain combines TRBV24-1 with TRBJ2-3; TRBD1 aligns across 8 bases. The V and J ends lost 2 bases and 4 bases, in that order; junction bases with no gene match: 7. CDR1 and CDR2 (germline): KGHDR, SFDVKD. This CDR3 spans 16 amino acids.

Regarding this clonotype: A much larger clone differs from this one at a single base, so this may be a read error. The J gene is TRBJ2-7, the V gene TRBV28; TRBD1 agrees at 12 bases. Germline lookup yields CDR1 MDHEN and CDR2 SYDVKM. CDR3 size: 16 residues. The DNA of the CDR3 is TGTGCCAGCAGAGATACACCGGGACAGGGGGCGTACGGGCAGTACTTC. Translating gives CASRDTPGQGAYGQYF.

Many counts were recorded for this clonotype. This chain uses TRBV6-5 with TRBJ2-7; D not certain. CDR3 length: 14 residues. The V end lost 5 bases, the J end lost 0 bases, and 11 bases lay between the germline ends. CDR1 and CDR2 (germline): MNHEY, SVGAGI. The CDR3 spells CASSTDPSSYEQYF. DNA of the CDR3: TGTGCCAGCAGTACGGACCCGAGCTCCTACGAGCAGTACTTC.

This clonotype was recorded a few times. The V and J genes are TRBV5-1 and TRBJ1-2; 7 bases match TRBD1. CDR3 length: 14 residues. Per germline, CDR1 SGHRS and CDR2 YFSETQ. The V gene end was trimmed by 0 bases and the J gene end by 4 bases; junction bases not matched to a gene: 3. CDR3 bases: TGCGCCAGCAGCTTGGTAGGGGACAGCTATGGCTACACCTTC. This gives the protein CASSLVGDSYGYTF.

This chain uses TRBV4-3 with TRBJ1-2; no clear D gene. The CDR3 covers 13 residues. Germline lookup yields CDR1 LGHNA and CDR2 YSLEER. The V end lost 2 bases, the J end lost 2 bases, and 6 bases lay between the germline ends. The CDR3 sequence is CASSQSSNYGYTF. For the CDR3, the DNA is TGCGCCAGCAGCCAATCCAGCAACTATGGCTACACCTTC.

This clonotype was seen many times. This chain joins TRBV28 and TRBJ2-3; 8 bases fit TRBD2. This CDR3 is 14 amino acids long. Germline V gene data show CDR1 as MDHEN and CDR2 as SYDVKM. V lost 7 bases and J lost 3; bases outside the gene matches: 6. CDR3 amino acids: CASTGGARTDTQYF. CDR3 nucleotides: TGTGCCAGCACCGGGGGGGCCCGGACAGATACGCAGTATTTT.

This clonotype came up many times. The chain links TRBV29-1 to TRBJ1-5, with 11 nucleotides matching TRBD1. The V gene end was trimmed by 4 bases and the J gene end by 4 bases; junction bases not matched to a gene: 0. Germline V gene sequence: CDR1 SQVTM, CDR2 ANQGSEA. This CDR3 has 13 amino acids. In DNA, the CDR3 is TGCAGCGTTGGGGACAGGGGGAATCAGCCCCAGCATTTT. As protein: CSVGDRGNQPQHF.

There are many counts of this clonotype. The chain recombines TRBV6-1 with TRBJ2-7, with a possible D match to TRBD2 (5 bases). Trimming removed 2 bases at V and 2 bases at J, with 13 bases between. The germline gives CDR1 MNHNS, CDR2 SASEGT. The CDR3 is made up of 15 amino acids. CDR3 nucleotides: TGTGCCAGCAGTGAATTATTGCGGGTTCCCTACGAGCAGTACTTC. Its protein product is CASSELLRVPYEQYF.

The chain joins TRBV6-2 or TRBV6-3 to TRBJ1-1; D perhaps matches TRBD1 (5 bases). The germline gives CDR1 MNHEY, CDR2 SVGEGT. Trimming cost V 6 bases and J 1 base, with 21 bases left between them. The CDR3 totals 17 residues. The CDR3 loop is CASRDNPAGRENTEAFF. The CDR3 DNA reads as TGTGCCAGCAGGGACAACCCTGCGGGACGGGAGAACACTGAAGCTTTCTTT.

This clonotype was recorded many times. The chain employs TRBV12-3 or TRBV12-4 and TRBJ2-1, with a tentative D call TRBD2 (6 bases). The CDR3 is 11 residues long. V lost 5 bases and J 14 bases, leaving 13 bases between the germline ends. This chain's CDR3 is CASSTGTRKFF. The CDR3 bases are TGTGCCAGCAGTACCGGGACTCGCAAGTTCTTC.

This clonotype was observed many times. The chain has TRBV7-9 and TRBJ1-5; D not certain. CDR3 length equals 14 residues. The V gene's germline CDR1 is SEHNR and CDR2 FQNEAQ (reference sequence). The V end lost 5 bases, the J end lost 0 bases, and 8 bases lay between the germline ends. CDR3 residues: CASSPQNSNQPQHF. The CDR3 DNA sequence: TGTGCCAGCAGCCCACAGAATAGCAATCAGCCCCAGCATTTT. The full variable domain, its missing parts supplied by reference TRBV7-9 and TRBJ1-5, is DTGVSQNPRHKITKRGQNVTFRCDPISEHNRLYWYRQTLGQGPEFLTYFQNEAQLEKSRLLSDRFSAERPKGSFSTLEIQRTEQGDSAMYLCASSPQNSNQPQHFGDGTRLSIL.

This clonotype was counted ten times or more. This chain joins TRBV24-1 and TRBJ2-3; TRBD2 matches 10 bases. The V segment lost 3 bases and the J segment 1 base; nucleotides outside the gene matches: 3. Germline loops: CDR1 KGHDR, CDR2 SFDVKD. The CDR3 is 16 residues long. CDR3 in amino acids: CATSDPGLAGTDTQYF. The CDR3 DNA follows: TGTGCCACCAGTGATCCCGGACTAGCGGGCACAGATACGCAGTATTTT.

This clonotype showed up many times. In DNA form, the CDR3 reads TGTGCCAGCAGCTTAGGGACCTACACAGATACGCAGTATTTT. This gives the protein CASSLGTYTDTQYF. The chain couples TRBV7-2 to TRBJ2-3; D not certain. Between the trimmed V and J ends, which lost 1 base and 2 bases, there was a span of 7 bases. The CDR3 spans 14 residues. From germline, CDR1 is SGHTA and CDR2 FQGNSA.

Ten or more counts support this clonotype. The chain links TRBV6-5 to TRBJ1-1; no definite D call. The CDR3 is 14 amino acids. V gave up 8 bases and J gave up 1 base, with 14 bases separating them. Per the germline V gene, CDR1 is MNHEY and CDR2 is SVGAGI. The chain's CDR3 is CASLGGFKNTEAFF. The CDR3 nucleotides are TGTGCCAGCTTGGGAGGGTTCAAGAACACTGAAGCTTTCTTT.

This clonotype was seen repeatedly, ten times or more. The gene calls are TRBV15 and TRBJ1-5, with D possibly matching TRBD1 (6 bases). With 0 bases removed from V and 2 bases from J, the gap between germline ends came to 8 bases. The CDR3 contains 15 residues. From germline, CDR1 is LNHNV and CDR2 YYDKDF (reference sequence). The CDR3 sequence: CATSRDRTGNQPQHF. The CDR3 DNA reads TGTGCCACCAGCAGAGATAGGACAGGCAATCAGCCCCAGCATTTT.

This clonotype has ten or more counts. The gene calls are TRBV28 and TRBJ1-5; D perhaps matches TRBD1 (5 bases). From germline, CDR1 is MDHEN and CDR2 SYDVKM. V was cut by 6 bases and J by 1 base, with 19 bases left in between. This CDR3 is 17 amino acids long. The CDR3 protein is CASSSLRGVQSNQPQHF. The CDR3, as DNA: TGTGCCAGCAGCTCCCTGCGGGGGGTTCAAAGCAATCAGCCCCAGCATTTT.

In its sample, this clonotype was seen many times. The chain couples TRBV27 to TRBJ2-7, with D maybe TRBD2 (6 bases). This CDR3 is 16 amino acids long. Trimming pared 1 base from V and 3 bases from J, leaving 16 bases between. The germline CDR1 and CDR2 sequences are MNHEY and SMNVEV (reference sequence). This CDR3 is CASSLFWGELNYEQYF. CDR3 nucleotides: TGTGCCAGCAGTTTATTTTGGGGGGAACTAAACTACGAGCAGTACTTC.

This clonotype was seen at least ten times. The CDR3 loop is CSVEEGGTGGGKLFF. Written as DNA, the CDR3 is TGCAGCGTTGAAGAGGGAGGGACCGGAGGCGGAAAACTGTTTTTT. V and J are TRBV29-1 and TRBJ1-4; possible D gene TRBD1, 5 bases. V was shortened by 0 bases and J by 10 bases, with 18 bases between the two germline ends. The CDR3 consists of 15 residues. Germline-derived CDR1 and CDR2 are SQVTM and ANQGSEA.